The present TCR beta chain was sequenced within a study of cytomegalovirus exposure and HLA in healthy donors. All the people who gave samples were healthy bone marrow donors. Vbeta (60) and Jbeta (13) primers were used in the PCR. TCRdb's table, derived via immunoSEQ multiplex PCR, lists solely in-frame clones and lacks some. This table holds 90,000 to 120,000 clones, around 62% found once. In the case of this clone: Its specificity is not known.

Germline V gene data show CDR1 as MNHEY and CDR2 as SMNVEV (reference sequence). This CDR3 comprises 16 residues. V shed 3 bases and J 4 bases; nucleotides not matched to a gene: 5. Study-wide results and caveats: A later analysis found common viral pathogens apparently linked to several of the most significant clusters. TCR beta sequences reportedly predicted most subjects' HLA-A and HLA-B alleles accurately. Most of the TCR beta V segments (in an earlier analysis) were productive either about 87% or about 30% of the time.

The source is a man under 40 in good health and CMV-seropositive. The sample consisted of PBMCs. This sequence joins TRBV27 and TRBJ2-6; 8 bases are shared with TRBD1. In DNA form, the CDR3 reads TGTGCCAGCAGTTTGCTACAGGGGGGCGGGGCCAACGTCCTGACTTTC. This translates into CASSLLQGGGANVLTF.